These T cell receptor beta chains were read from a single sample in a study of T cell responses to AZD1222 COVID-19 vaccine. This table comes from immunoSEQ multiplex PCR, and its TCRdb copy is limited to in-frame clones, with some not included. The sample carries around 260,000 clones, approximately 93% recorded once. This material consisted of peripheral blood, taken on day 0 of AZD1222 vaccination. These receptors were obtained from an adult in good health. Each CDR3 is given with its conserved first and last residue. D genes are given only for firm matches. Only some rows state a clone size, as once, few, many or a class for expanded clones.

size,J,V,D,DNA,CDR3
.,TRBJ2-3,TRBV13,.,TGTGCCAGCAGCCCGTCCACAGATACGCAGTATTTT,CASSPSTDTQYF
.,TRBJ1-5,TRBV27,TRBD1,TGTGCCAGCAGCCTCGGACAGGGCCCATATAGCAATCAGCCCCAGCATTTT,CASSLGQGPYSNQPQHF
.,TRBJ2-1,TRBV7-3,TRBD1,TGTGCCAGCAGCTTAACTCCGACAGGGGACCTCTACAATGAGCAGTTCTTC,CASSLTPTGDLYNEQFF
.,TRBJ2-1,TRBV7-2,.,TGTGCCAGCAGCCTTTTCTACAATGAGCAGTTCTTC,CASSLFYNEQFF
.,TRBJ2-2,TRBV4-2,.,TGTGCCAGCAGCCAAGAAACGGGAACCGGGGAGCTGTTTTTT,CASSQETGTGELFF
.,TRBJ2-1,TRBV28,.,TGTGCCAGCATCCCCCCCCAGGGGTCCTACAATGAGCAGTTCTTC,CASIPPQGSYNEQFF
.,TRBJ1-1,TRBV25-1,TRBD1,TGTGCCAGCTCTACCGCTACAGGGGGCACTGAAGCTTTCTTT,CASSTATGGTEAFF
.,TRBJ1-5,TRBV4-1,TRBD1,TGCGCCAGCAGCCAAGAAGGCGGGACAGGGTCTAATCAGCCCCAGCATTTT,CASSQEGGTGSNQPQHF
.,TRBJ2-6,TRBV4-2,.,TGTGCCAGCAGCCAAGATGTGGGCTCTGGGGCCAACGTCCTGACTTTC,CASSQDVGSGANVLTF
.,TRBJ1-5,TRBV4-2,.,TGTGCCAGCAGCCAAGAACGAGGGGGAAATCAGCCCCAGCATTTT,CASSQERGGNQPQHF
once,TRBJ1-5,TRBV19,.,TGTGCCAGTAGTATAAGGGGAGGGGGGTTTAGCAATCAGCCCCAGCATTTT,CASSIRGGGFSNQPQHF
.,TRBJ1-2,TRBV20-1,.,TGCAGTGCTCCCTCCCGGGGAGGCTACACCTTC,CSAPSRGGYTF
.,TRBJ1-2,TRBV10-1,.,TGCGCCAGCAGTCTGGGGTTCGGCTATGGCTACACCTTC,CASSLGFGYGYTF
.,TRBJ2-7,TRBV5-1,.,TGCGCCAGCAGCGTACGGGAGTACTCCTACGAGCAGTACTTC,CASSVREYSYEQYF
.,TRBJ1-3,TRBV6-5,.,TGTGCCAGCAGTTTGGGATCCTCTGGAAACACCATATATTTT,CASSLGSSGNTIYF
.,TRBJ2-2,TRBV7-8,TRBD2,TGTGCCAGCAGCTCCCCGGGAGGTGCGGCTAACACCGGGGAGCTGTTTTTT,CASSSPGGAANTGELFF
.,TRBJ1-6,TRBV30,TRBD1,TGTGCCGGTACCGGGACAGGAGATAATTCACCCCTCCACTTT,CAGTGTGDNSPLHF
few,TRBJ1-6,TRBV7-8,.,TGTGCCAGCAGTCTCAGACAGCGTAATTCACCCCTCCACTTT,CASSLRQRNSPLHF
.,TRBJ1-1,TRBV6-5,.,TGTGCCAGCAGTTACCGGCAGGGTGGAACTGAAGCTTTCTTT,CASSYRQGGTEAFF
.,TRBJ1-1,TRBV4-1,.,TGCGCCAGCAGCCAAGGGGTGGCGGGTTGGGATACTGAAGCTTTCTTT,CASSQGVAGWDTEAFF
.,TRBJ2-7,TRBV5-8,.,TGTGCCAGCATCACCACAGGGACCTACGAGCAGTACTTC,CASITTGTYEQYF
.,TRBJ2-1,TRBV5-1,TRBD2,TGCGCCAGCAGCGACCTAGTAGCGGGGGATGGAGATGAGCAGTTCTTC,CASSDLVAGDGDEQFF
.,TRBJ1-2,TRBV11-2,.,TGTGCCAGCAGCTTAGTTGGGGCGGACTACACCTTC,CASSLVGADYTF
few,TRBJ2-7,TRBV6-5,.,TGTGCCAGCAGCCTTGAGGGGTTCTACTTC,CASSLEGFYF
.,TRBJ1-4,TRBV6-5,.,TGTGCCAGCAGTATAGTGATTGGGGAAAAACTGTTTTTT,CASSIVIGEKLFF
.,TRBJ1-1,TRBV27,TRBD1,TGTGCCAGCAGTTCCGACAGGGGAACGTCTGAAGCTTTCTTT,CASSSDRGTSEAFF
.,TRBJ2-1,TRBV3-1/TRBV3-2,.,TGTGCCAGCAGCCAAGACGTGCAGGCGCGCCGGCCGGATGAGCAGTTCTTC,CASSQDVQARRPDEQFF
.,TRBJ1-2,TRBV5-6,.,TGTGCCAGCACCGCTTGGGGGGGGTCTGGCGGCTACACCTTC,CASTAWGGSGGYTF
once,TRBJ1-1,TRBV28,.,TGTGCCAGCAGTTTATTCCCTGAAGCTTTCTTT,CASSLFPEAFF
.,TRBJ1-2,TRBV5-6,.,TGTGCCAGCAGCCCGGGTGAGGGGTATGGCTACACCTTC,CASSPGEGYGYTF
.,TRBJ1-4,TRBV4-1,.,TGCGCCAGCAGCCAAAGGGGTGAAAAACTGTTTTTT,CASSQRGEKLFF
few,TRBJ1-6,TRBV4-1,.,TGCGCCAGCAGCCAGGGCTCCTACAGGGCTTTCTCCTATAATTCACCCCTCCACTTT,CASSQGSYRAFSYNSPLHF
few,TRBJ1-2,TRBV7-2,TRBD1,TGTGCCAGCAGCTTCGGGACAGGGGGAAACTATGGCTACACCTTC,CASSFGTGGNYGYTF
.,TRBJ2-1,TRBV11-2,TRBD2,TGTGCCAGCAGCTCAAGACTAGCGGGAGTTTTCTACAATGAGCAGTTCTTC,CASSSRLAGVFYNEQFF
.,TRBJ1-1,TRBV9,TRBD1,TGTGCCAGCAGCGGCGAGCCACAGGGGGCTGAAGCTTTCTTT,CASSGEPQGAEAFF
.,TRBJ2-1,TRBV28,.,TGTGCCAGCAGGATCCCCCCGGGACCCCACGGCGATGAGCAGTTCTTC,CASRIPPGPHGDEQFF
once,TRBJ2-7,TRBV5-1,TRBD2,TGCGCCAGCAGCACCGCGACTAGCGGGCCATACGAGCAGTACTTC,CASSTATSGPYEQYF
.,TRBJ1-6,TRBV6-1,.,TGTGCCAGCAGTGGGTACGTGACAGAAGATAATTCACCCCTCCACTTT,CASSGYVTEDNSPLHF
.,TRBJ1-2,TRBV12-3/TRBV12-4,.,TGTGCCAGCAGTTTATTCTTCGGCTACACCTTC,CASSLFFGYTF
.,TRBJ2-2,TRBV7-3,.,TGTGCCAGCAGCTTCTGGCAGGACGGGGAGCTGTTTTTT,CASSFWQDGELFF
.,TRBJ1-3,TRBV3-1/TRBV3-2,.,TGTGCCAGCAGCCAAATATCGACGGCTGGAAACACCATATATTTT,CASSQISTAGNTIYF
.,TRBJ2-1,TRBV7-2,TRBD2,TGTGCCAGCAGTTTTAGCGGGAGCGGTTACAATGAGCAGTTCTTC,CASSFSGSGYNEQFF
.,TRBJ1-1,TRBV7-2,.,TGTGCCAGCAGCTTAATGACGACTGAAGCTTTCTTT,CASSLMTTEAFF
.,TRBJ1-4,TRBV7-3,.,TGTGCCAGCAGCTTAACTGGGGCAACAGCACCGGTCAAAGAAAAACTGTTTTTT,CASSLTGATAPVKEKLFF
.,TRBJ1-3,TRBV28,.,TGTGCCAGCAGCCCACAAAAGATGACGCCTATGAGGTCTGGAAACACCATATATTTT,CASSPQKMTPMRSGNTIYF
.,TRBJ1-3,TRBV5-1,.,TGCGCCAGCAGCTTGGGTATGGTCTCTGGAAACACCATATATTTT,CASSLGMVSGNTIYF
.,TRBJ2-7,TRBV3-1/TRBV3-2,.,TGTGCCAGCAGCAACGATTACGAGCAGTACTTC,CASSNDYEQYF
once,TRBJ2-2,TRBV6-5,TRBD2,TGTGCCAGCAGGGTAGCGGGCCAGCGAACCGGGGAGCTGTTTTTT,CASRVAGQRTGELFF
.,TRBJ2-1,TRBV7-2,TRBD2,TGTGCCAGCAGCTTAACTAGCGGCCACGGAGAGCAGTTCTTC,CASSLTSGHGEQFF
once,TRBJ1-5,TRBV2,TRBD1,TGTGCCAGCCAGGGACAGGGGTTAAGCAATCAGCCCCAGCATTTT,CASQGQGLSNQPQHF
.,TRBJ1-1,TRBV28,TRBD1,TGTGCCAGCAGTTTACCCAGGGGGGACACTGAAGCTTTCTTT,CASSLPRGDTEAFF
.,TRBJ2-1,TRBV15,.,TGTGCCACCAGCAGAGGTCGGGCCTCGAGGTACAATGAGCAGTTCTTC,CATSRGRASRYNEQFF
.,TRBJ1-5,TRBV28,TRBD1,TGTGCCAGCAGTCGCTCCATCATACAGACAGGGGCGAGGCAGCCCCAGCATTTT,CASSRSIIQTGARQPQHF
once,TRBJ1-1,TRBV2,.,TGTGCCAGCAGGATAGAGGGTCAGGTGAACACTGAAGCTTTCTTT,CASRIEGQVNTEAFF